Sequencing of this T cell receptor beta chain was carried out in a study of T cell repertoires in ileal Crohn's disease (dated by TCRdb to about 2019). Regarding the complete study: Median disease duration was about eight years, and about a third of patients were identified as active smokers at the time of surgery. All patients had surgery for a complication: stricturing disease in about 60% and penetrating disease in about 39%. Roughly half of the patients were given postoperative therapy, with approximately 17 on anti-TNF agents and 10 to 12 on thiopurines. Biopsies taken from the proximal margin of the surgical specimen were designated as MI samples. Roughly 500 nanograms of biopsy DNA per sample were submitted for commercial TCRB immunosequencing. A prospective multicentre cohort supplied the 57 Crohn's disease patients whose TCR repertoires were analysed. The study ran alongside a multicentre cohort designed to identify predictors of early endoscopic recurrence after ileocolonic resection. A Rutgeerts score higher than i0 was the definition used for endoscopic postoperative recurrence. The study sequenced 170 or so mucosal samples from 50 to 65 patients, taken at several locations on the surgical specimen and at postoperative endoscopy.

Libraries were built with the immunoSEQ multiplex PCR assay. CDR3 regions were amplified from genomic DNA by Adaptive Biotechnology using a two-step, amplification bias-controlled multiplex PCR. The first PCR used primers for every V and J gene segment; the second PCR added barcodes and Illumina adapters. An Illumina instrument was used to sequence the CDR3 libraries. The authors' pipeline ran thus. The analysis used both the pipelines supplied by the vendor and custom analysis of the raw data in R/Bioconductor with R version 3.3.0. Clonality, which ranges from 0 to 1, was calculated as the inverse of the normalised Shannon entropy across all productive clones. High-frequency clones were defined as the share of the repertoire occupied by the top 100 clones, with only clones passing a 95% confidence test being retained. Repertoire diversity was measured with the Simpson index, and overlap between samples was measured with the Morisita-Horn index. The source is immuneACCESS, and TCRdb retained only in-frame sequences with V and J called. Part of the clones is not carried over; for the studies checked, unresolved V genes explain less than half of this, and the remainder is unexplained. V and J calls plus clone size are reproduced from that table; the DNA served to infer D and trimming. Counted in this sample were about 3,100 clones; approximately 69% of them appeared once. The biggest ten clones account for approximately 24% of the sample.

Study-wide findings and limitations: Higher high-frequency clone percentages at surgery were associated with endoscopic recurrence; all patients with clonality above 26.8% (18/57) had recurrence. Sorted CD8 T cells carried more high-frequency clones than CD4 T cells, suggesting mucosal expansions were mainly CD8. A significantly higher proportion of clonal expansions was observed in active smokers at surgery than in non-smokers (about 25% vs 20%, p=0.02). Mucosal CD4 and CD8 T cells were sorted and sequenced only in a subgroup of patients, the size of which was not stated.

The germline V gene gives CDR1 as SGHRS and CDR2 as YFSETQ. From cysteine to phenylalanine, the CDR3 is 15 amino acids long. Solely the CDR3 DNA is kept, with 45 bases framed from the first base. V loses 7 bases of germline sequence and J loses 8 bases, and the interval between the two ends is 22 bases. In the case of this clone: The clone's antigen remains unknown. Per-base quality was not reported, and no clone a single base away is much larger than it.

Explained via the paper, the time point label denotes: proximal margin of the surgical specimen (macroscopically non-inflamed). Adults with ileal or ileocolonic Crohn's disease and an indication for ileocolonic resection were eligible for inclusion. Before DNA extraction, whole ileal mucosal biopsies were kept frozen at -80 degrees C. A TRizol-based method was used to extract genomic DNA from the frozen whole biopsies, and the DNA was quantified with a NanoDrop 2000 spectrophotometer. Recombination linked TRBV5-1 to TRBJ2-1; the D element might be TRBD1 or TRBD2, as each aligns at 6 bases. The receptor was derived from an adult with Crohn's disease. The sample was ileal tissue. The DNA sequence follows: TGCGCCAGCGCGGAGGGGGGCGGGCGACGGGATGAGCAGTTCTTC. It translates to CASAEGGGRRDEQFF. Supplemented by the reference TRBV5-1 and TRBJ2-1 proteins around the CDR3, the complete variable domain is KAGVTQTPRYLIKTRGQQVTLSCSPISGHRSVSWYQQTPGQGLQFLFEYFSETQRNKGNFPGRFSGRQFSNSRSEMNVSTLELGDSALYLCASAEGGGRRDEQFFGPGTRLTVL.